The 21 T cell receptor beta chains below all came from one sample that was sequenced in a study of beta chain features in type 1 diabetes. Sequencing targeted expressed TCRB transcripts, as all isolated RNA had been reverse transcribed. Only in-frame clones appear in the TCRdb table, and some are missing; sequencing was by immunoSEQ multiplex PCR. The table shows roughly 400,000 clones, with 9.6% occurring only once. The antigens of these receptors remain unknown. Study-level results: TCRB CDR3s from Type 1 diabetes patients were moderately but significantly shorter in all four CD4+ subsets.

Sequencing was carried out using central memory CD4+ T cells from blood. The source is a man younger than 40 with type 1 diabetes.

The V call is TRBV11-2, the J call TRBJ2-2; the match to TRBD1 covers 7 bases. The CDR3 has 15 amino acids. Germline CDR1 SGHAT, CDR2 FQNNGV. Unmatched junction bases numbered 4, after V lost 3 bases and J lost 3 bases. CDR3 coding DNA: TGTGCCAGCAGCTTTAGACAGGGTTACACCGGGGAGCTGTTTTTT. As protein: CASSFRQGYTGELFF.

The rearrangement uses TRBV29-1 and TRBJ2-1; D remains ambiguous. Trimming took off 4 bases at V and 0 bases at J, with 13 bases between the two ends. The V gene's germline CDR1 is SQVTM and CDR2 ANQGSEA. The CDR3 contains 15 residues. The CDR3 loop reads CSVVWAVSSYNEQFF. CDR3 coding DNA: TGCAGCGTTGTATGGGCGGTGAGCTCCTACAATGAGCAGTTCTTC.

The CDR3 loop reads CASSLDPSLGTGELFF. In nucleotides, the CDR3 is TGCGCCAGCAGCTTGGATCCTAGCTTGGGCACCGGGGAGCTGTTTTTT. The chain carries TRBV5-1 and TRBJ2-2, with D perhaps TRBD2 (5 bases). Trimming removed 0 bases at V and 4 bases at J, with 13 bases between. The CDR3 totals 16 residues. Germline assignment: CDR1 SGHRS and CDR2 YFSETQ.

The rearrangement links TRBV11-2 to TRBJ2-7; D unclear. The CDR3 spans 15 residues. CDR1 and CDR2 from the germline V gene are SGHAT and FQNNGV. The germline V and J ends were trimmed by 5 bases and 0 bases, with 14 bases remaining between them. CDR3 nucleotide sequence: TGTGCCAGCAGCCCCATGGTGGTTAGCTCCTACGAGCAGTACTTC. This sequence encodes CASSPMVVSSYEQYF.

The genes are TRBV4-2 and TRBJ2-1, with 9 bases fitting TRBD2. V lost 0 bases to trimming and J lost 8 bases; unmatched junction nucleotides: 11. This CDR3 spans 17 amino acids. Germline V gene data show CDR1 as LGHNA and CDR2 as YNFKEQ. The CDR3 sequence: CASSQDQYRTSVDEQFF. CDR3 coding DNA: TGTGCCAGCAGCCAAGATCAATACAGGACTAGCGTCGATGAGCAGTTCTTC.

The rearrangement links TRBV10-3 to TRBJ2-6; D is perhaps TRBD1 (5 bases). The V gene's germline CDR1 is ENHRY and CDR2 SYGVKD. The CDR3 extends over 16 amino acids. Trimming removed 6 bases at V and 0 bases at J, with 12 bases between. CDR3 sequence reads: CAISTGTNSGANVLTF. The CDR3, as DNA: TGTGCCATCAGCACAGGTACTAACTCTGGGGCCAACGTCCTGACTTTC.

The V and J genes are TRBV5-4 and TRBJ1-3, with D possibly matching TRBD1 (6 bases). CDR3 length: 14 residues. The V end lost 4 bases, the J end lost 8 bases, and 16 bases lay between the germline ends. The V gene's germline CDR1 is SGHNT and CDR2 YYREEE (reference sequence). As DNA, the CDR3 is TGTGCCAGCAGCCTAAGGGACACCGGTCACACCATATATTTT. It is translated as CASSLRDTGHTIYF.

The chain is built from TRBV28 and TRBJ2-3; 10 bases are a match to TRBD1. Looked up from germline, CDR1 is MDHEN and CDR2 is SYDVKM. The CDR3 consists of 16 residues. With V trimmed by 11 bases and J by 0 bases, 11 bases remained unmatched. This CDR3 is CAGGTGAFTSTDTQYF. CDR3 bases: TGTGCCGGGGGGACAGGGGCTTTTACTAGCACAGATACGCAGTATTTT.

This clone was detected a few times. The J gene is TRBJ2-7, the V gene TRBV6-5; D remains unclear. Germline loops: CDR1 MNHEY, CDR2 SVGAGI. Trimming pared 7 bases from V and 6 bases from J, leaving 10 bases between. The CDR3 is 11 residues long. In DNA, the CDR3 is TGTGCCAGCAAGGTCAGAGGCGAGCAGTACTTC. The encoded protein is CASKVRGEQYF.

J is TRBJ2-2 and V is TRBV27, with 10 nucleotides matching TRBD1. The germline V gene has CDR1 MNHEY and CDR2 SMNVEV (reference sequence). V lost 6 bases to trimming and J lost 6 bases; unmatched junction nucleotides: 4. CDR3 length equals 14 residues. For the CDR3, the DNA is TGTGCCAGCAGGGGGACAGGGGCCGCCGGGGAGCTGTTTTTT. Protein: CASRGTGAAGELFF.

This clone was recorded at least ten times. This chain connects TRBV7-9 to TRBJ2-1; 10 bases map to TRBD1. The CDR3 is 13 residues long. V dropped 11 bases and J dropped 3; count of bases not matched to a gene: 4. CDR1 and CDR2 from the germline V gene are SEHNR and FQNEAQ (reference sequence). CDR3 sequence: CAWTGGSYNEQFF. The DNA of the CDR3 is TGTGCCTGGACAGGGGGAAGCTACAATGAGCAGTTCTTC.

In this sample, this clone turned up many times. The chain recombines TRBV28 with TRBJ2-7; D might be TRBD2 (6 bases). Germline V gene data show CDR1 as MDHEN and CDR2 as SYDVKM. V was clipped by 8 bases and J by 2 bases, with 13 bases between them. The CDR3 has 13 residues. CDR3 residues: CASLRREPYEQYF. The CDR3 DNA follows: TGTGCCAGCCTTCGGAGGGAGCCCTACGAGCAGTACTTC.

This clone was seen more than once but under ten times. The chain employs TRBV7-9 and TRBJ2-7; D is possibly TRBD1 (6 bases). Germline assignment: CDR1 SEHNR and CDR2 FQNEAQ (reference sequence). V was shortened by 5 bases and J by 0 bases, with 14 bases between the two germline ends. There are 15 residues in the CDR3. The CDR3 is CASSPRDISSYEQYF. As DNA, the CDR3 is TGTGCCAGCAGCCCCCGGGACATCAGCTCCTACGAGCAGTACTTC.

The chain recombines TRBV5-6 with TRBJ1-1, with TRBD1 as a possible D gene (5 bases). The CDR3 extends over 12 amino acids. Germline V gene sequence: CDR1 SGHDT, CDR2 YYEEEE. Trimming took 4 bases from V and 2 from J, leaving 6 bases between them. CDR3 sequence reads: CASSRDNTEAFF. DNA of the CDR3: TGTGCCAGCAGCCGGGACAACACTGAAGCTTTCTTT.

This clone turned up a few times. The chain couples TRBV5-5 to TRBJ2-5; D is perhaps TRBD1 (5 bases). Germline V gives CDR1 SGHKS, CDR2 YYEKEE (reference sequence). The CDR3 is made up of 13 amino acids. V was trimmed by 1 base and J by 4 bases, leaving 8 bases between them. The CDR3 sequence is CASSLSRVETQYF. As DNA, the CDR3 is TGTGCCAGCAGCTTGAGCAGGGTAGAGACCCAGTACTTC. Variable domain in full (rest from reference TRBV5-5 and TRBJ2-5): DAGVTQSPTHLIKTRGQQVTLRCSPISGHKSVSWYQQVLGQGPQFIFQYYEKEERGRGNFPDRFSARQFPNYSSELNVNALLLGDSALYLCASSLSRVETQYFGPGTRLLVL.

The table lists this clone with a few counts. The J gene is TRBJ1-1, the V gene TRBV10-3, with D perhaps TRBD1 (5 bases). CDR1 ENHRY and CDR2 SYGVKD come from the germline V gene. The CDR3 extends over 17 amino acids. Trimming took off 0 bases at V and 0 bases at J, with 14 bases between the two ends. CDR3 nucleotides: TGTGCCATCAGTGAGTCAGCGGGGCAGCGTTTGAACACTGAAGCTTTCTTT. The encoded protein is CAISESAGQRLNTEAFF.

This clone was counted only a few times. The rearrangement joins TRBV7-2 to TRBJ2-7; TRBD2 matches at 7 bases. Trimming removed 7 bases from V and 1 base from J; junction bases left unmatched: 19. Germline V gene data show CDR1 as SGHTA and CDR2 as FQGNSA. The CDR3 is 18 amino acids. The CDR3 is CASTTPRLAARVSYEQYF. CDR3 in DNA: TGTGCCAGCACCACCCCTCGGCTAGCGGCCAGGGTGTCCTACGAGCAGTACTTC.

V gene TRBV2 combines with J gene TRBJ1-5; TRBD1 agrees at 7 bases. The CDR3 has 15 amino acids. J gave up 5 bases and V 5 bases, and 9 bases lay outside the gene matches. Germline V gene lookup returns CDR1 SNHLY and CDR2 FYNNEI. CDR3 region: CASSQDRNPHQPQHF. In DNA, the CDR3 is TGTGCCAGCAGTCAGGACAGGAACCCACATCAGCCCCAGCATTTT. The entire variable domain, with the rest obtained from reference TRBV2 and TRBJ1-5, is as follows: EPEVTQTPSHQVTQMGQEVILRCVPISNHLYFYWYRQILGQKVEFLVSFYNNEISEKSEIFDDQFSVERPDGSNFTLKIRSTKLEDSAMYFCASSQDRNPHQPQHFGDGTRLSIL.

Many counts were recorded for this clone. The V gene is TRBV28, the J gene TRBJ1-2, with D unclear. Germline lookup yields CDR1 MDHEN and CDR2 SYDVKM. The CDR3 runs to 12 residues. V was shortened by 6 bases and J by 4 bases, with 9 bases between the two germline ends. The CDR3 DNA reads TGTGCCAGCAGCTCCTCGACCTATGGCTACACCTTC. It is translated as CASSSSTYGYTF.

This clone has only a few counts. The rearrangement uses TRBV30 and TRBJ2-5, with 10 bases matching TRBD2. V shed 4 bases and J 1 base; nucleotides not matched to a gene: 6. This CDR3 is 15 amino acids long. Germline assignment: CDR1 GTSNPN and CDR2 SVGIG (reference sequence). The CDR3 protein is CAWTRSSGSQETQYF. Here the CDR3 DNA reads TGTGCCTGGACCCGGTCTAGCGGGAGCCAAGAGACCCAGTACTTC. Full variable domain (rest looked up from reference TRBV30 and TRBJ2-5): SQTIHQWPATLVQPVGSPLSLECTVEGTSNPNLYWYRQAAGRGLQLLFYSVGIGQISSEVPQNLSASRPQDRQFILSSKKLLLSDSGFYLCAWTRSSGSQETQYFGPGTRLLVL.

This clone was seen many times. Other nucleotide sequences in the sample specify the same CDR3. The rearrangement joins TRBV15 to TRBJ2-5; maybe TRBD1 (6 bases). V was clipped by 1 base and J by 3 bases, with 9 bases between them. The CDR3 has 14 amino acids. Germline V gives CDR1 LNHNV, CDR2 YYDKDF (reference sequence). For the CDR3, the DNA is TGTGCCACCAGCAGAGTTGACAGGAAAGAGACCCAGTACTTC. Protein product: CATSRVDRKETQYF.